The sequence of this T cell receptor (beta chain) was determined in a study of T cells expressing NK-cell markers (dated by TCRdb to 2019 to 2021). Regarding the research as a whole: In sorted CD3+CD56+NKG2C+, CD3+CD56+NKG2C- and CD3+CD56-NKG2C+ T-cell subsets from several donors, TCR beta-chain repertoires were profiled. All eight donors whose samples were sequenced were randomly selected healthy volunteers, three of them men and five women. The libraries were sequenced on Illumina HiSeq 2000/2500, MiSeq or NextSeq, producing 2 x 150 bp reads. Seven of the eight sequenced donors were HCMV-seropositive and one was HCMV-seronegative.

Notes on this clonotype: Its antigen target is currently unknown.

To determine HCMV serostatus, a commercial ELISA kit was used to detect HCMV-specific IgG in serum. Peripheral blood mononuclear cells were isolated from blood by Ficoll density gradient centrifugation. CDR1 and CDR2, looked up from the germline V gene (reference sequence), are DFQATT and SNEGSKA. Measured from the cysteine to the phenylalanine, the CDR3 is 15 residues long. This entry has no DNA. On the study overall, not on this receptor specifically: In a handful of donors, the dominant CD3+CD56+NKG2C+ clonotypes ranked among the top 10 CD8+ clonotypes, making up about 1.0-7.5% of CD8+ T cells. Those dominant clonotypes were again the most abundant among CD3+CD56-NKG2C+ cells in a handful of donors, at about 28.3-65%. Whether the expanded NKG2C-expressing T cell clones were specific for HCMV antigens remained unclear.

The sample was run on an Illumina HiSeq 2000. The TCR beta cDNA libraries were made using 5'RACE template switching, a step that added both a universal primer site and unique molecular identifiers. Synthesis of cDNA was primed from the TCR beta constant segment and was followed by two consecutive PCR amplification steps. As for how the authors treated the data: MIGEC was used to demultiplex reads and group reads by UMI, and MiTCR was used to assemble and quantify clonotypes. To remove erroneous sequences, TCR cDNA sequences were retained only when supported by two or more reads. Downstream repertoire analysis used the tcR package, and clonotypes were matched across fractions by CDR3 nucleotide sequence plus V segment. Antigen specificity was annotated against VDJdb with VDJmatch, allowing one amino acid substitution in CDR3. TCRdb reprocessed the raw reads; every CDR3 protein sequence is a single record, and DNA is not supplied. In this record, the V and J calls reflect TCRdb's handling and not the investigators' own analysis. The sample table gives about 150,000 distinct CDR3 sequences. Together, the top ten hold around 10% of the sample.

The sequence is built from TRBV20-1 and TRBJ2-1; TCRdb returns TRBD2, unconfirmable since there is no DNA. The sequenced material came from blood T cells: a sorted CD56 or NKG2C T cell subset, CD4+ or CD8+ T cells, or bulk PBMC T cells (not recorded which). The TCR originated in a man younger than 35 in good health. Donor details come from another sample of the same person, matched by shared clones. The CDR3 region reads CSARGILAGADEQFF.